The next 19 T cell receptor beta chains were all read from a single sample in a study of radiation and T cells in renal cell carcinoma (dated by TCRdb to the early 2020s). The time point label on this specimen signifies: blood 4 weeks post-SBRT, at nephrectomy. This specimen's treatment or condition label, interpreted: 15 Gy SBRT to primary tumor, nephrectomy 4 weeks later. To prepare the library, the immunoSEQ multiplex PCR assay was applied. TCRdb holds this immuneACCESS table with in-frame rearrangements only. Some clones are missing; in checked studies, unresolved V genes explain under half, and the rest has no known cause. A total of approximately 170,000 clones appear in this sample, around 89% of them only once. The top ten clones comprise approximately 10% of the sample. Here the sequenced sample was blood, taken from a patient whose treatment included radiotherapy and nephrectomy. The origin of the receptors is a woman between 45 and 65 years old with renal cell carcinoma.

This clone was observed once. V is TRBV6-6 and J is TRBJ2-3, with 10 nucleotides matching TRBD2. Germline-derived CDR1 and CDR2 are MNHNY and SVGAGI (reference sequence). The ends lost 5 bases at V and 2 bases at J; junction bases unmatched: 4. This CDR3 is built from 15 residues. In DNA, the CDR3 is TGTGCCAGCAGTATTAGCGGGGGGCCCACAGATACGCAGTATTTT. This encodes CASSISGGPTDTQYF.

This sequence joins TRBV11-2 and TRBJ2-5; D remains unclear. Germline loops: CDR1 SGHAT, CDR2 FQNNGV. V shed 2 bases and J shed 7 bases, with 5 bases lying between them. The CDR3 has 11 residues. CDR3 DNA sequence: TGTGCCAGCAGCTTATCGGGGACCCAGTACTTC. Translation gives CASSLSGTQYF.

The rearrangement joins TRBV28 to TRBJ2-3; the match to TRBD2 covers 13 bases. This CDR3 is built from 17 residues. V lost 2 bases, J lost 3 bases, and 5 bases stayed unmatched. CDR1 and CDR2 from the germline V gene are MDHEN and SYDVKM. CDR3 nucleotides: TGTGCCAGCAGTTTAGGGGAACTAGCGGGGGGGACAGATACGCAGTATTTT. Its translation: CASSLGELAGGTDTQYF.

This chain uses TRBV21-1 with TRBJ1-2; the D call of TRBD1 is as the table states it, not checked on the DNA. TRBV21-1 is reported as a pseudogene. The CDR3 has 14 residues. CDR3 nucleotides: TGTGCCAGCAGCAAAGAGCCGACAGGCGGATGCTACACCTTC. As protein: CASSKEPTGGCYTF.

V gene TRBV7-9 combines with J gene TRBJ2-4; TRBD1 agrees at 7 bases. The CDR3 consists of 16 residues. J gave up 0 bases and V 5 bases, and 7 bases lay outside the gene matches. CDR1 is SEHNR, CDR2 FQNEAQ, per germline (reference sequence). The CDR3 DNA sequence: TGTGCCAGCAGCGGAGAGGGGGCCTTAGCCAAAAACATTCAGTACTTC. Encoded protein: CASSGEGALAKNIQYF.

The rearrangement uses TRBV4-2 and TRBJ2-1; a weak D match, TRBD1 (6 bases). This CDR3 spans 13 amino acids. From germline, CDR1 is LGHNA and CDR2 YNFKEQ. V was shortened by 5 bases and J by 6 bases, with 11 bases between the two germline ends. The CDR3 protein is CASSFGTINEQFF. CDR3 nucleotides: TGTGCCAGCAGCTTTGGGACAATCAATGAGCAGTTCTTC.

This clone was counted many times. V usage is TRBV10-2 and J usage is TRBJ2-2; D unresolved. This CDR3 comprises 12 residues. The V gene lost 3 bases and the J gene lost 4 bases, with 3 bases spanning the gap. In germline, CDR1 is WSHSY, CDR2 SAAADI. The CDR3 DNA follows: TGCGCCAGCAGTGACTCCACCGGGGAGCTGTTTTTT. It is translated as CASSDSTGELFF.

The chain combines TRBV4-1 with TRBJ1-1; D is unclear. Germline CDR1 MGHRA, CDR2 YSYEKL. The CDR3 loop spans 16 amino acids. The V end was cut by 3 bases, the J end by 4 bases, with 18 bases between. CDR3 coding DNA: TGCGCCAGCAGCCATTATTTACAAGGGATTCGCACTGAAGCTTTCTTT. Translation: CASSHYLQGIRTEAFF.

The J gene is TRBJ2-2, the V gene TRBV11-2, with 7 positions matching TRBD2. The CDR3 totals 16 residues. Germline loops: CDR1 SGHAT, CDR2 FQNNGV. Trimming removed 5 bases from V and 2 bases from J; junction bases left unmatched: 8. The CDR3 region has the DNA TGTGCCAGCAGCGGGAAGAGCGGGGTCAACACCGGGGAGCTGTTTTTT. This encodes CASSGKSGVNTGELFF.

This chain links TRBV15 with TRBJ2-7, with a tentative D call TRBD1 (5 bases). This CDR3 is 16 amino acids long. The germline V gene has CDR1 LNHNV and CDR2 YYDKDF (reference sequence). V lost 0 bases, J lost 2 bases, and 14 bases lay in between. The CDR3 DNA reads TGTGCCACCAGCAGAGATAAGGTCCAGGGAACCTACGAGCAGTACTTC. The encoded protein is CATSRDKVQGTYEQYF.

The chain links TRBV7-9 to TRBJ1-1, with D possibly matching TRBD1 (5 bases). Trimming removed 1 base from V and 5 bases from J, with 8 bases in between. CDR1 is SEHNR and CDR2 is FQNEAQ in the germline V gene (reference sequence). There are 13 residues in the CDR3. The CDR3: CASSLGDGTEAFF. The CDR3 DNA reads TGTGCCAGCAGCTTAGGGGACGGGACTGAAGCTTTCTTT. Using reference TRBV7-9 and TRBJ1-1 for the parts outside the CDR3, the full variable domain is DTGVSQNPRHKITKRGQNVTFRCDPISEHNRLYWYRQTLGQGPEFLTYFQNEAQLEKSRLLSDRFSAERPKGSFSTLEIQRTEQGDSAMYLCASSLGDGTEAFFGQGTRLTVV.

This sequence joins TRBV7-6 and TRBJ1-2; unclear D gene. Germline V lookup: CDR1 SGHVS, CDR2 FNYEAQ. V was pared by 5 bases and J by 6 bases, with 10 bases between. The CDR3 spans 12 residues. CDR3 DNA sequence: TGTGCCAGCAGCGTAGGAGGTGATGGCTACACCTTC. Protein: CASSVGGDGYTF.

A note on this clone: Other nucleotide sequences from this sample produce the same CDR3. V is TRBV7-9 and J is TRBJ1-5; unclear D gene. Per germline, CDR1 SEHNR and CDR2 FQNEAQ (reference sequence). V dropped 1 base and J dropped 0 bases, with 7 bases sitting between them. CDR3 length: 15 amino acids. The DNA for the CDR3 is TGTGCCAGCAGCTTAGGGGGTTATAGCAATCAGCCCCAGCATTTT. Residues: CASSLGGYSNQPQHF.

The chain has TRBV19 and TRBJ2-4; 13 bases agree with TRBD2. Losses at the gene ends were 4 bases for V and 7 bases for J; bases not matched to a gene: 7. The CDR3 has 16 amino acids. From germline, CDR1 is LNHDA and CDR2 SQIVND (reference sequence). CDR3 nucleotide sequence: TGTGCCAGTAGTACGGGACTAGCGGGGCAGTTGAACATTCAGTACTTC. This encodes CASSTGLAGQLNIQYF.

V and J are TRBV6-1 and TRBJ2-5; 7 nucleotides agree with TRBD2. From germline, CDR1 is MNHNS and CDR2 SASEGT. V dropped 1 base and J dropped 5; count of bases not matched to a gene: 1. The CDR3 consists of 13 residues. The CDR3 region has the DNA TGTGCCAGCAGTGAAGTGGGGGGGGAGACCCAGTACTTC. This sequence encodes CASSEVGGETQYF.

For the CDR3, the DNA is TGTGCCAGCAGTGACTTTACAGATTCTGGAAACACCATATATTTT. Translating gives CASSDFTDSGNTIYF. The chain carries TRBV25-1 and TRBJ1-3; the D is unclear. Germline V CDR1 and CDR2: MGHDK, SYGVNS. The V end lost 3 bases, the J end lost 1 base, and 10 bases lay between the germline ends. The CDR3 extends over 15 amino acids.

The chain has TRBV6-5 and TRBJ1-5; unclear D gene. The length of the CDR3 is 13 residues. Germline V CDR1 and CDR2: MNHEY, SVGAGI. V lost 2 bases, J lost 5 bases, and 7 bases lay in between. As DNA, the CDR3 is TGTGCCAGCAGTTACGACAATTATCAGCCCCAGCATTTT. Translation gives CASSYDNYQPQHF.

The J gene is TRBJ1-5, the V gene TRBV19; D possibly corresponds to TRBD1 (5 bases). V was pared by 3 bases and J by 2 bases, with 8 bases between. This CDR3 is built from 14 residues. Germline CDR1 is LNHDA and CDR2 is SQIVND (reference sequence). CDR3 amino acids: CASSITGRNQPQHF. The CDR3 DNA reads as TGTGCCAGTAGTATTACAGGCCGCAATCAGCCCCAGCATTTT.

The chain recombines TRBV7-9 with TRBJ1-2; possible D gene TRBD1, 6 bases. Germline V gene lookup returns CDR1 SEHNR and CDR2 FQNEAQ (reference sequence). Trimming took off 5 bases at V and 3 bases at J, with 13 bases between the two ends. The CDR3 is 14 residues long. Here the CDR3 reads CASSLGQLDYGYTF. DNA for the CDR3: TGTGCCAGCAGCCTCGGACAGTTAGACTATGGCTACACCTTC.